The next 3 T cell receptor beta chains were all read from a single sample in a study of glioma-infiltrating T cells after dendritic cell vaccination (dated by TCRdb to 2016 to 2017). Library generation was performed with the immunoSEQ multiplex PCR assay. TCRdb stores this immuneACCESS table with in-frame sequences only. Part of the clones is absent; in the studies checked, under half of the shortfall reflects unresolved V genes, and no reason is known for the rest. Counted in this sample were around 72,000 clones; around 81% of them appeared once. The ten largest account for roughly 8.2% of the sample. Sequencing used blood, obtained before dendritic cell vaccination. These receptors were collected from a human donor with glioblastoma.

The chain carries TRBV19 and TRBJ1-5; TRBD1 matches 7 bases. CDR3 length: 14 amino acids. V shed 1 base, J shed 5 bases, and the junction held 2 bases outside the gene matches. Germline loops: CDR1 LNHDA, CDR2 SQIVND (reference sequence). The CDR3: CASSIARGDQPQHF. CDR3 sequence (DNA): TGTGCCAGTAGTATAGCCAGGGGGGATCAGCCCCAGCATTTT.

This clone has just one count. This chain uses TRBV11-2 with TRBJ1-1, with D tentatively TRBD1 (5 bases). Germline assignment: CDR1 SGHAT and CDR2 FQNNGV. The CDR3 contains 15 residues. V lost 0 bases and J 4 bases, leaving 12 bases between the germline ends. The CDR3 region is CASSLERGAGTEAFF. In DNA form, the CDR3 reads TGTGCCAGCAGCTTAGAAAGGGGCGCAGGCACTGAAGCTTTCTTT.

CDR3 sequence reads: CASSWADSFSTYEQYF. The CDR3 DNA follows: TGTGCCAGCAGCTGGGCGGACAGTTTTTCAACCTACGAGCAGTACTTC. This chain uses TRBV5-5 with TRBJ2-7; weak D call: TRBD1 (6 bases). The germline V and J ends were trimmed by 3 bases and 2 bases, with 18 bases remaining between them. The germline CDR1 and CDR2 sequences are SGHKS and YYEKEE (reference sequence). The length of the CDR3 is 16 residues.